The clone carrying this TCR beta chain was counted ten times or more. Its specificity is unknown. The gene symbols are mouse symbols. RNA was extracted and reverse transcribed into cDNA as the sequencing template. TCRdb's table, derived via immunoSEQ multiplex PCR, lists solely in-frame clones and lacks some. Recorded here are 200,000 to 300,000 clones, none singletons. Researchers sorted pooled cutaneous lymph node cells on the basis of CD4, CD8alpha, NKG2D, NKG2ACE and other markers. The record originates from a study of CD8+ T cells in alopecia areata. As for the study in general: The authors grafted skin from roughly 6-13-month-old C3H/HeJ donors with spontaneous alopecia onto roughly 6-11-week-old female C3H/HeJ mice. Broader study findings: It was less clear whether patients shared TCRs than it was in mice, possibly because of HLA. Sequencing of scalp samples also includes resident alphabeta T cells from normal skin. In lesional scalp, particularly from alopecia totalis/universalis, clonality was higher than in normal scalp.

Sequenced sample: CD4+ T cells sorted from a lymph node. The clonotype was recovered from a C3H/HeJ mouse with alopecia areata. This mouse strain has H2-k as its MHC haplotype.

The CDR3 region is CTCSVGGQGAEQFF. Partial CDR3 DNA: TGCACCTGCAGTGTGGGGGGGCAGGGTGCT. The chain combines TRBV1 with TRBJ2-1; 9 bases match TRBD2. Read data end 4 residues before the CDR3 end; the end is taken from the germline J gene. The CDR3 covers 14 residues. Germline CDR1 NSQYPW, CDR2 LRSPGD (reference sequence). Germline trimming cut 4 bases from V and 6 bases from J; bases unmatched to any gene: 4.